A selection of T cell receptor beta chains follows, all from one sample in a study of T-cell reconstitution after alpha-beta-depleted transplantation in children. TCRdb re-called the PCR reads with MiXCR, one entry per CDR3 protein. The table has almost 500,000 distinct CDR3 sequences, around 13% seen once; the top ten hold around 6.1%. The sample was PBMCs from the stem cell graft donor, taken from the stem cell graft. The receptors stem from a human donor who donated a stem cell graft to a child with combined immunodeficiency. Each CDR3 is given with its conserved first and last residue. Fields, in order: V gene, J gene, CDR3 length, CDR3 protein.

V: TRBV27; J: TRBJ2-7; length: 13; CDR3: CASSLSGPDGQYF
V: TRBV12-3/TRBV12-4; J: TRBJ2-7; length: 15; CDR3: CASSRPGLAGGGQYF
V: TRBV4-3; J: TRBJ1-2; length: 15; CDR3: CASSQVGGPLYGYTF
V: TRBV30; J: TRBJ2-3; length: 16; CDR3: CAWSRTSPRGTDTQYF
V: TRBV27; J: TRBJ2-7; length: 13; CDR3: CASRGLAKHEQYF
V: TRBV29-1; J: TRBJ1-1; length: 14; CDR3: CSVERRQPGTEAFF
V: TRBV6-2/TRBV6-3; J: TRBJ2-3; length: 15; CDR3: CASSPTVSDTDTQYF
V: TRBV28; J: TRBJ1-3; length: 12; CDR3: CASRNSGNTIYF
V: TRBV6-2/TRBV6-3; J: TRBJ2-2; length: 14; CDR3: CASSLLDLTGELFF
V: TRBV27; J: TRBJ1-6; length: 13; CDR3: CASSFGVRSPLHF
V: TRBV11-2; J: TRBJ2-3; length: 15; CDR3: CASSLAWGRTDTQYF
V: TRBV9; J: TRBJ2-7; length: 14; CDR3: CASSVEALNYEQYF
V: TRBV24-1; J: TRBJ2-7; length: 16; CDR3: CATSGTSGGPSREQYF
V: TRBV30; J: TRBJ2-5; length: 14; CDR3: CAWSAPPGTETQYF
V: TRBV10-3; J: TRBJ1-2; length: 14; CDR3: CAISERAENYGYTF
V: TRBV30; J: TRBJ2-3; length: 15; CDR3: CAWTEKSGGTDTQYF
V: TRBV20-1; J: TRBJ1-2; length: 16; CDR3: CSARDGATTYREGYTF
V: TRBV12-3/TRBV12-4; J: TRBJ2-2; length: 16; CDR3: CASTLGRSQNTGELFF
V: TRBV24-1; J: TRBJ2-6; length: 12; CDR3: CATGVGANVLTF
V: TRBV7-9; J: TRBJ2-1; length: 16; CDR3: CASRTQRDTAANEQFF
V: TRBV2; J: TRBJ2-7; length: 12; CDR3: CATRTDSYEQYF
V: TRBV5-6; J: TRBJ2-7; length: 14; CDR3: CASSTGSSVGDQYF
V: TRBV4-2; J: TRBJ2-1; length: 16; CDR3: CASSQGLQGVYNEQFF
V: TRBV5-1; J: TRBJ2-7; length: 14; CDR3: CASSLTGGDYEQYF
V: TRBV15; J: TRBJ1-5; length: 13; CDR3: CATRATGNQPQHF
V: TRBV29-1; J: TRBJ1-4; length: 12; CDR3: CSGGVMGGKLFF
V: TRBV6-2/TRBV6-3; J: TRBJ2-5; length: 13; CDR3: CASRRQPQETQYF
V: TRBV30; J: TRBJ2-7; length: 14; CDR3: CAWSVGLLTPEQYF
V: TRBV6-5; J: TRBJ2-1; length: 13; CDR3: CASKSTGVGEQFF
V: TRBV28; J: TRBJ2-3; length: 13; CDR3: CASSLPRRDTQYF
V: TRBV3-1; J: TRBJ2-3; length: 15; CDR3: CASSAGQGYTDTQYF
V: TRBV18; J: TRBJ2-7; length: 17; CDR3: CASSPTPLRAPFYEQYF
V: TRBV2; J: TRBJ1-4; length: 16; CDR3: CASRMGRSRPNEKLFF
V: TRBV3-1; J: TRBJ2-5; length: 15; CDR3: CASSQESLLQETQYF
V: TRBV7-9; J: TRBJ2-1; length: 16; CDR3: CASSFSGTPDYNEQFF
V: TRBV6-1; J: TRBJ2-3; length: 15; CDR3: CASSELLISTDTQYF
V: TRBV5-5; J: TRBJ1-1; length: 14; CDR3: CASSLFDGNTEAFF